This record looks at one TCR beta chain sequence and its context. Its antigen is undetermined. The genes are named according to mouse. The read ends 1 residue early relative to the CDR3; the germline J gene fills the gap. This sample is drawn from a study of tissue T cells after allogeneic stem cell transplantation. General observations from the study: Tissue-detected TCR repertoire was only partly captured by blood and spleen T cells. Shared clones across patients were few; motif clustering revealed tissue-specific shared signatures. Anatomically similar tissues had similar TCR repertoires within each patient.

The assay was immunoSEQ multiplex PCR, and TCRdb's table has in-frame clones only and misses some. The sample has roughly 9,500 clones; under 55% are singletons. Stated time point: mouse harvest day 7 after allogeneic transplant. Each mouse received 10^7 T-cell-depleted marrow cells plus 10^6 splenic CD5+ T cells by tail vein. Tissues came from B6→BALB/c major-mismatch GVHD mice at day 7 or 14. The V gene lost 3 bases and the J gene lost 1 base, with 6 bases spanning the gap. The germline CDR1 and CDR2 sequences are KGHPV and FQNQEV (reference sequence). The CDR3 spans 13 residues. This receptor was identified in a female BALB/c mouse given C57BL/6 T cells with graft-versus-host disease after an allogeneic hematopoietic cell transplant. This sequence joins TRBV26 and TRBJ1-1, with D unresolved. Specimen: gut tissue. The CDR3 bases that were read are TGTGCCAGCAGTCTAAGGGAAAACACAGAAGTCTTC. Translated: CASSLRENTEVF. The full CDR3 is CASSLRENTEVFF.